These 28 T cell receptor beta chains share one sample of origin, sequenced in a study of blood T cells in healthy people across ages. A sample-barcoded 5' primer and a J-beta primer mix were used in a second PCR of roughly 7 to 11 cycles. TCRdb re-called the 5' RACE reads through MiXCR, storing one row per CDR3 protein. Among around 1,000,000 distinct CDR3 sequences, about 23% were seen once, and the ten largest hold approximately 0.79%. These same records also appear under a second study, on T cells of mothers and their children.

The source material was blood. Receptors were obtained from a girl aged 2 to 10 in good health.

The V gene is TRBV28, the J gene TRBJ1-1, with 9 bases fitting TRBD1. The CDR3 runs to 15 residues. V shed 5 bases and J 3 bases; nucleotides not matched to a gene: 7. Germline CDR1 and CDR2: MDHEN and SYDVKM. The CDR3 DNA follows: TGTGCCAGCAGTCCGACAGGGGGTCGGCACACTGAAGCTTTCTTT. Translated: CASSPTGGRHTEAFF.

The genes are TRBV29-1 and TRBJ1-4; D may be TRBD1 (5 bases). CDR3 length equals 15 residues. Germline-derived CDR1 and CDR2 are SQVTM and ANQGSEA. V was clipped by 5 bases and J by 7 bases, with 20 bases between them. Here the CDR3 DNA reads TGCAGCGTTAAGACGCCCGGGGCAGGCCTTGAAAAACTGTTTTTT. The encoded protein is CSVKTPGAGLEKLFF.

This clonotype was seen only a few times. This chain links TRBV7-2 with TRBJ2-5; maybe TRBD2 (6 bases). CDR1 and CDR2 from the germline V gene are SGHTA and FQGNSA. This CDR3 spans 16 amino acids. V dropped 5 bases and J dropped 3 bases, with 19 bases sitting between them. The CDR3 sequence is CASSPLSFWGEETQYF. CDR3 coding DNA: TGTGCCAGCAGCCCCCTTTCTTTCTGGGGGGAAGAGACCCAGTACTTC.

This rearrangement joins TRBV28 to TRBJ1-1, with D possibly TRBD1 on 6 matching bases. This CDR3 has 15 amino acids. Per the germline V gene, CDR1 is MDHEN and CDR2 is SYDVKM. The ends were cut back, 7 bases at V and 4 bases at J, with 19 bases in the middle. For the CDR3, the DNA is TGTGCCAGCACCTACTCGGGGGGCGAGGGCACTGAAGCTTTCTTT. Translating it yields CASTYSGGEGTEAFF.

This clonotype was picked up a small number of times. The chain employs TRBV20-1 and TRBJ2-1, with 8 bases fitting TRBD2. Matching the DNA end better, TRBJ2-7 makes the J call doubtful. Germline loops: CDR1 DFQATT, CDR2 SNEGSKA (reference sequence). The length of the CDR3 is 12 residues. CDR3 loop: CSNSGEAYEQYF. The CDR3 DNA sequence: TGCAGTAATAGCGGGGAGGCCTACGAGCAGTACTTC.

V usage is TRBV7-2 and J usage is TRBJ2-3; D possibly corresponds to TRBD2 (5 bases). V was trimmed by 5 bases and J by 5 bases, leaving 11 bases between them. CDR3 size: 13 residues. CDR1 and CDR2 from the germline V gene are SGHTA and FQGNSA. In nucleotides, the CDR3 is TGTGCCAGCAGCCCCATAAGCGGAGATACGCAGTATTTT. Encoded protein: CASSPISGDTQYF.

In its sample, this clonotype was seen a few times. The gene calls are TRBV3-1 and TRBJ2-3; D is perhaps TRBD2 (6 bases). From germline, CDR1 is LGHDT and CDR2 YNNKEL (reference sequence). The V end lost 4 bases, the J end lost 0 bases, and 14 bases lay between the germline ends. The CDR3 extends over 16 amino acids. CDR3 amino acids: CASSPRTISSTDTQYF. The CDR3 DNA reads TGTGCCAGCAGCCCCCGGACTATCTCCAGCACAGATACGCAGTATTTT.

V usage is TRBV29-1 and J usage is TRBJ2-7; D possibly corresponds to TRBD2 (8 bases). Germline-derived CDR1 and CDR2 are SQVTM and ANQGSEA. V was pared by 6 bases and J by 2 bases, with 26 bases between. The CDR3 contains 17 residues. DNA of the CDR3: TGCAGCGTCGTGTGGGACAGAGGACTAGCTTTCCCCTACGAGCAGTACTTC. Protein sequence: CSVVWDRGLAFPYEQYF.

This chain connects TRBV11-2 to TRBJ1-1; TRBD1 matches at 9 bases. The V gene's germline CDR1 is SGHAT and CDR2 FQNNGV. The CDR3 consists of 16 residues. V lost 5 bases to trimming and J lost 3 bases; unmatched junction nucleotides: 10. As DNA, the CDR3 is TGTGCCAGCAGCCTATGGGACAGGGTGAAAGACACTGAAGCTTTCTTT. Translation gives CASSLWDRVKDTEAFF.

CDR3 sequence: CASGLVGGLQGSGSSFMNTEAFF. As DNA, the CDR3 is TGTGCTAGTGGTTTGGTGGGTGGCCTTCAGGGGTCGGGCTCCAGTTTCATGAACACTGAAGCTTTCTTT. The chain links TRBV12-5 to TRBJ1-1; possibly TRBD1 for D (6 bases). The CDR3 is 23 residues long. V lost 0 bases and J 0 bases, leaving 32 bases between the germline ends. Germline assignment: CDR1 LGHNT and CDR2 FRNRAP.

Notes on this clonotype: At one boundary the junction diverges from the germline segment, which might be a read error. The V gene is TRBV7-2, the J gene TRBJ2-5; TRBD2 is a possible D gene (6 bases). This CDR3 has 12 residues. Germline lookup yields CDR1 SGHTA and CDR2 FQGNSA. CDR3 sequence reads: CASSLALGEVFF. The CDR3 DNA reads as TGTGCCAGCAGCTTAGCGCTAGGGGAGGTGTTCTTC.

V gene TRBV7-2 combines with J gene TRBJ2-7; possibly TRBD2 for D (6 bases). Trimming left V 9 bases short and J 3 bases short, with 15 bases between. This CDR3 contains 13 residues. From germline, CDR1 is SGHTA and CDR2 FQGNSA. This CDR3 reads CASSRGDIYEQYF. CDR3 nucleotides: TGTGCCAGTTCGCGGGGAGATATCTACGAGCAGTACTTC. The full variable domain, its missing parts supplied by reference TRBV7-2 and TRBJ2-7, is GAGVSQSPSNKVTEKGKDVELRCDPISGHTALYWYRQSLGQGLEFLIYFQGNSAPDKSGLPSDRFSAERTGGSVSTLTIQRTQQEDSAVYLCASSRGDIYEQYFGPGTRLTVT.

A few counts support this clonotype. V is TRBV7-2 and J is TRBJ1-3; unclear D gene. The CDR3 runs 14 residues. Between the trimmed V and J ends, which lost 3 bases and 4 bases, there was a span of 10 bases. Germline loops: CDR1 SGHTA, CDR2 FQGNSA. This CDR3 reads CASSFHSSGNTIYF. The DNA for the CDR3 is TGTGCCAGCAGCTTTCACAGTTCAGGAAACACCATATATTTT.

J is TRBJ2-7 and V is TRBV5-6; a weak D match, TRBD1 (5 bases). The CDR3 loop spans 16 amino acids. CDR1 and CDR2 (germline): SGHDT, YYEEEE. V dropped 0 bases and J dropped 0 bases, with 13 bases sitting between them. The chain's CDR3 is CASSLDPQGASYEQYF. The CDR3 DNA is TGTGCCAGCAGCTTGGACCCCCAGGGTGCCTCCTACGAGCAGTACTTC.

The chain links TRBV2 to TRBJ1-6, with unresolved D. The V end lost 8 bases, the J end lost 0 bases, and 5 bases lay between the germline ends. This CDR3 is built from 13 residues. In germline, CDR1 is SNHLY, CDR2 FYNNEI. CDR3 sequence (DNA): TGTGCCAGCGAGAGCTCCTATAATTCACCCCTCCACTTT. It codes for CASESSYNSPLHF.

This sequence joins TRBV12-3 or TRBV12-4 and TRBJ2-3; D gene unclear. V shed 6 bases and J shed 2 bases, with 18 bases lying between them. This CDR3 has 16 residues. The CDR3 nucleotides read TGTGCCAGCAGACCTCGCCCCGCGGAATACACAGATACGCAGTATTTT. This translates into CASRPRPAEYTDTQYF.

Only a few counts were recorded for this clonotype. V usage is TRBV21-1 and J usage is TRBJ1-1; no check of the table's D call, TRBD1, against the DNA was made. TRBV21-1 is noted as a pseudogene. This CDR3 comprises 18 residues. The CDR3: CASSKFAGAGRMNTEAFF. In DNA, the CDR3 is TGTGCCAGCAGCAAATTTGCGGGGGCGGGACGGATGAACACTGAAGCTTTCTTT.

This clonotype was counted between two and nine times. This sequence joins TRBV6-5 and TRBJ1-2; 9 bases map to TRBD1. Germline lookup yields CDR1 MNHEY and CDR2 SVGAGI. V gave up 0 bases and J gave up 7 bases; unmatched junction bases: 6. The length of the CDR3 is 15 residues. The CDR3 sequence: CASSYSRTGAGGYTF. The CDR3 DNA reads as TGTGCCAGCAGTTACTCGCGGACAGGGGCAGGTGGCTACACCTTC.

Only a few counts were recorded for this clonotype. The V call is TRBV4-3, the J call TRBJ1-1; tentatively, D is TRBD1 (5 bases). V was clipped by 0 bases and J by 7 bases, with 18 bases between them. This CDR3 region has 16 residues. Germline lookup yields CDR1 LGHNA and CDR2 YSLEER. The CDR3 sequence: CASSQEGVDRSFEAFF. Written as DNA, the CDR3 is TGCGCCAGCAGCCAAGAGGGGGTGGATCGGAGCTTTGAAGCTTTCTTT.

This clonotype was detected a few times. In DNA, the CDR3 is TGCGCCAGCAGCGAAGGCCACTGGCGGAGAGCTTTCTTT. It specifies CASSEGHWRRAFF. The chain carries TRBV4-3 and TRBJ1-1; D not resolved. In germline, CDR1 is LGHNA, CDR2 YSLEER. There are 13 residues in the CDR3. The germline V and J ends were trimmed by 5 bases and 10 bases, with 17 bases remaining between them.

CDR3 DNA sequence: TGCAGTGCTAATGTCCAGATCGGTCAGCCCCAGCATTTT. As protein: CSANVQIGQPQHF. The gene calls are TRBV20-1 and TRBJ1-5, with D unresolved. The ends were cut back, 4 bases at V and 6 bases at J, with 13 bases in the middle. CDR1 and CDR2 (germline): DFQATT, SNEGSKA (reference sequence). CDR3 size: 13 residues.

This clonotype came up a few times. The CDR3 protein is CASSFVGQGEKLFF. The CDR3 region has the DNA TGTGCCAGCAGTTTCGTGGGACAGGGGGAAAAACTGTTTTTT. The chain uses TRBV12-3 or TRBV12-4 and TRBJ1-4; 10 bases match TRBD1. The CDR3 contains 14 residues. The V gene end was trimmed by 3 bases and the J gene end by 8 bases; junction bases not matched to a gene: 3.

The V gene is TRBV27, the J gene TRBJ1-1; D remains unclear. The CDR3 sequence is 14 residues long. Germline V gene data show CDR1 as MNHEY and CDR2 as SMNVEV (reference sequence). Trimming took 0 bases from V and 4 from J, leaving 9 bases between them. The DNA for the CDR3 is TGTGCCAGCAGTTTATCCCTGGGTGGCACTGAAGCTTTCTTT. Translation gives CASSLSLGGTEAFF.

The chain combines TRBV28 with TRBJ1-1, with D maybe TRBD1 (6 bases). There are 14 residues in the CDR3. V shed 2 bases and J shed 4 bases, with 11 bases lying between them. Germline lookup yields CDR1 MDHEN and CDR2 SYDVKM. Written as DNA, the CDR3 is TGTGCCAGCAGTTTAGGAGGACAGAGCACTGAAGCTTTCTTT. It codes for CASSLGGQSTEAFF.

This sequence joins TRBV4-2 and TRBJ2-1; the match to TRBD1 covers 8 bases. Trimming at V came to 0 bases and at J to 4 bases, leaving 5 bases not matched to a gene. CDR3 length: 16 residues. CDR1 and CDR2 (germline): LGHNA, YNFKEQ. CDR3 sequence (DNA): TGTGCCAGCAGCCAAGAGAGACAGGGGACATACAATGAGCAGTTCTTC. It codes for CASSQERQGTYNEQFF.

This sequence joins TRBV12-3 or TRBV12-4 and TRBJ2-3; D perhaps matches TRBD2 (6 bases). This CDR3 is 15 amino acids long. V was clipped by 1 base and J by 4 bases, with 12 bases between them. CDR3 sequence (DNA): TGTGCCAGCAGTTTAGTGGAGGGATGGTCAGATACGCAGTATTTT. It specifies CASSLVEGWSDTQYF.

This clonotype was found a few times. The rearrangement links TRBV5-1 to TRBJ2-1, with D unresolved. The CDR3 contains 16 residues. The germline gives CDR1 SGHRS, CDR2 YFSETQ. V shed 4 bases and J shed 3 bases, with 17 bases lying between them. The CDR3 protein is CASSTLPDLHYNEQFF. As DNA, the CDR3 is TGCGCCAGCAGCACCTTACCGGACCTGCACTACAATGAGCAGTTCTTC.

The V call is TRBV7-9, the J call TRBJ2-5, with a possible D match to TRBD1 (5 bases). With the DNA end fitting TRBJ2-1 better, the J assignment may be wrong. Looked up from germline, CDR1 is SEHNR and CDR2 is FQNEAQ (reference sequence). This CDR3 is built from 14 residues. CDR3: CASSSAWGGWEQFF. Written as DNA, the CDR3 is TGTGCCAGCAGCTCGGCCTGGGGCGGCTGGGAGCAGTTCTTC.